This TCR beta chain was captured in a study of CD8+CD57+ T cells in acquired aplastic anemia (dated by TCRdb to the late 2010s). About the investigation overall: Extracted DNA from sorted CD4+ and CD8+ cells averaged about 3.4 ug, ranging from about 0.18 to 27.4 ug. CD8+CD57+ expansion was defined as frequency above the mean frequency observed in healthy subjects. General conclusions and limits of the study: Approximately 31 CD8+ CDR3 sequences were found in both patients and controls but appeared to be highly expressed in patients and within the immunodominant clones of the patients. CD8+ Simpson's diversity did not differ significantly between patients and healthy controls (P=0.060).

V is shortened by 4 bases, J by 4 bases, and the region joining them spans 18 bases. Taken from the germline V gene, the CDR1 and CDR2 loops are SGDLS and YYNGEE. The CDR3 contains 16 residues, cysteine and phenylalanine counted. Only the CDR3 DNA is retained, 48 bases long and in frame from the first base. The patients picked for sequencing were ones in whom flow cytometry had shown an expansion of CD8+CD57+ cells. All patients had severe acquired aplastic anemia diagnosed by International Study of Aplastic Anemia and Agranulocytosis and Camitta criteria. Patients had received no therapy at the time of blood sampling. In the study, sorted CD4+ and CD8+ blood T cells from patients with severe aplastic anemia and from healthy subjects underwent deep sequencing of TCR repertoires. Patients were enrolled in the USA under clinicaltrials.gov protocols 00001620, 01623167, 00001397, 00071045, 00081523 and 00961064. Ficoll-Paque density gradient centrifugation was used to isolate peripheral blood mononuclear cells. CD4+ and CD8+ T cells were sorted by FACS or magnetic beads before DNA extraction.

This clonotype was recorded at least ten times. Which antigen it targets is not known. The input lacks base qualities; no much larger clone sits a single base away. TCR beta VDJ combination and CDR3 sequence profiling used genomic DNA as the template. TCR repertoire sequencing was run on an Illumina HiSeq 2000. In the paper's pipeline: TRBV/TRBJ rearrangement plots, CDR3 size and DJ length profiles, and Simpson's diversity index were used to evaluate the repertoires. The most abundant DNA sequence in the deep sequencing data was defined as the immunodominant clone. CDR3 amino acid sequences were checked for sharing across subjects and were also compared against the VDJdb database and published repertoires. TCRdb reanalyzed the raw reads on its own, using fastp at Q25 for trimming and MiXCR for clone calling, and kept in-frame beta chains. All rows with the same CDR3 protein become a single entry with the most common DNA and genes. What appears here as the V and J calls and clone size reflects TCRdb's work, not the paper's. Across this sample there are roughly 240,000 distinct CDR3 sequences, with about 44% seen only once. The top ten hold about 8.3% of the sample.

The receptor chain draws on TRBV9 and TRBJ1-3; a weak D assignment points to TRBD1 (5 bases agree). The material sequenced was sorted CD4+, CD8+, or CD8+CD57+ T cells (not recorded which) from PBMCs. The sequence derives from a human donor with aplastic anemia. For the CDR3, the sequence is CASSPRDLLSGNTIYF. The DNA is TGTGCCAGCAGCCCCAGGGACCTTTTGTCCGGAAACACCATATATTTT.